Below are 20 T cell receptor beta chains sequenced from a single sample in a study of blood T cells in healthy people across ages. Together with a sample-barcoded 5' primer, a J-beta primer mix was included in a second PCR lasting about 6 to 11 cycles. TCRdb independently ran MiXCR on the 5' RACE reads; one entry per CDR3 protein. The sample includes some 760,000 distinct CDR3 sequences, around 25% seen only once; the top ten take 9% to 9.5%. These same records also appear under a second study, on T cells of mothers and their children.

Material for sequencing was blood. The receptor set was obtained from a boy aged 10-17 years in good health.

The chain employs TRBV29-1 and TRBJ2-3; D is ambiguous. V dropped 1 base and J dropped 2 bases, with 4 bases sitting between them. The CDR3 runs 12 residues. CDR1 is SQVTM, CDR2 ANQGSEA, per germline. CDR3 sequence (DNA): TGCAGCGTTGAAGGGCCCACAGATACGCAGTATTTT. This encodes CSVEGPTDTQYF.

This clonotype was counted between two and nine times. The chain links TRBV28 to TRBJ2-1; D may correspond to TRBD1 or TRBD2 (5 bases each). Germline CDR1 reads MDHEN; CDR2 reads SYDVKM. V lost 10 bases, J lost 7 bases, and 23 bases lay in between. The CDR3 is 15 residues long. CDR3 sequence reads: CATKEAGLINNEQFF. The CDR3 DNA sequence: TGTGCCACCAAGGAGGCAGGGTTGATTAATAATGAGCAGTTCTTC.

This clonotype has just a few counts. V and J are TRBV12-3 or TRBV12-4 and TRBJ2-4; 7 positions match TRBD1. This CDR3 region has 14 residues. The V gene end was trimmed by 2 bases and the J gene end by 3 bases; junction bases not matched to a gene: 1. CDR3 in DNA: TGTGCCAGCAGTTTATGGGACAGCAAAAACATTCAGTACTTC. Translation gives CASSLWDSKNIQYF.

The V gene is TRBV29-1, the J gene TRBJ2-5; 10 bases map to TRBD1. The DNA matches TRBJ2-7 better at its end, which makes the J call doubtful. The CDR3 contains 14 residues. Germline CDR1 reads SQVTM; CDR2 reads ANQGSEA. The CDR3 sequence: CSASYRDRGDEQYF. CDR3 DNA: TGCAGCGCCTCTTACCGGGACAGGGGTGACGAGCAGTACTTC.

This clonotype appeared a few times. J is TRBJ2-2 and V is TRBV10-3; 12 bases agree with TRBD2. V lost 3 bases, J lost 4 bases, and 9 bases stayed unmatched. CDR1 is ENHRY and CDR2 is SYGVKD in the germline V gene. This CDR3 region has 18 residues. The CDR3 sequence: CAISDGLAGLGGTGELFF. Here the CDR3 DNA reads TGTGCCATCAGTGATGGACTAGCGGGACTGGGGGGCACCGGGGAGCTGTTTTTT.

The gene calls are TRBV6-1 and TRBJ2-5; D ambiguous. Germline V lookup: CDR1 MNHNS, CDR2 SASEGT. Trimming cost V 3 bases and J 5 bases, with 13 bases left between them. The CDR3 totals 14 residues. The CDR3 region is CASSEWSPRETQYF. In DNA form, the CDR3 reads TGTGCCAGCAGTGAGTGGTCGCCAAGGGAGACCCAGTACTTC.

This clonotype has more than one count but fewer than ten. The chain uses TRBV29-1 and TRBJ2-5; 12 bases are shared with TRBD2. Near its end, the DNA agrees better with TRBJ2-1, so the J call may be wrong. Germline V gives CDR1 SQVTM, CDR2 ANQGSEA. This CDR3 has 15 residues. The CDR3 sequence is CSGSPSGGAYNEQFF. CDR3 coding DNA: TGCAGCGGCTCCCCTAGCGGGGGGGCCTACAATGAGCAGTTCTTC.

This clonotype turned up a few times. The chain links TRBV9 to TRBJ2-3; TRBD2 aligns across 7 bases. The junction had 3 bases not matched to a gene; V was cut back by 0 bases and J by 2 bases. Per germline, CDR1 SGDLS and CDR2 YYNGEE. The CDR3 runs 15 residues. The CDR3 sequence: CASSVAAGYTDTQYF. CDR3 coding DNA: TGTGCCAGCAGCGTAGCAGCGGGGTACACAGATACGCAGTATTTT.

The chain has TRBV4-3 and TRBJ1-1, with D possibly matching TRBD1 (5 bases). Trimming removed 0 bases from V and 7 bases from J, with 15 bases in between. This CDR3 spans 15 amino acids. CDR1 and CDR2 from the germline V gene are LGHNA and YSLEER. This chain's CDR3 is CASSQDSGGRGEAFF. The CDR3 coding sequence is TGCGCCAGCAGCCAAGATTCCGGGGGTAGGGGTGAAGCTTTCTTT.

This clonotype was detected a few times. The chain combines TRBV7-9 with TRBJ2-7, with 8 bases identical to TRBD1. V was clipped by 5 bases and J by 2 bases; unmatched bases: 8. Per the germline V gene, CDR1 is SEHNR and CDR2 is FQNEAQ (reference sequence). The length of the CDR3 is 15 residues. The CDR3 DNA is TGTGCCAGCAGCCCCCGGGACAGGCCAACCTACGAGCAGTACTTC. Amino acids: CASSPRDRPTYEQYF.

The chain couples TRBV28 to TRBJ2-5, with no clear D. V lost 1 base to trimming and J lost 5 bases, with 17 bases between them. Per the germline V gene, CDR1 is MDHEN and CDR2 is SYDVKM. The CDR3 runs 16 residues. CDR3 residues: CASSLSLSSDPETQYF. CDR3 nucleotides: TGTGCCAGCAGTTTATCTTTGTCTTCCGACCCCGAGACCCAGTACTTC.

This clonotype was seen only a few times. The V and J genes are TRBV2 and TRBJ2-3; no definite D call. V was pared by 11 bases and J by 2 bases, with 14 bases between. The CDR3 is made up of 13 amino acids. Germline values: CDR1 SNHLY, CDR2 FYNNEI. CDR3 loop: CAHRRSNTDTQYF. CDR3 DNA: TGTGCCCACCGCCGCTCGAACACAGATACGCAGTATTTT.

Of note for this clonotype: A junction end diverges from the germline sequence, so it may reflect a read error. The chain recombines TRBV9 with TRBJ2-5, with D possibly being TRBD1 or TRBD2 (5 bases each). From germline, CDR1 is SGDLS and CDR2 YYNGEE. This CDR3 comprises 13 residues. The CDR3 region has the DNA TGTGCCAGCAGCGCGGGGCATGACCTCCCGGGGTTCTTC. This codes for CASSAGHDLPGFF. The full variable domain, completed using reference TRBV9 and TRBJ2-5, is DSGVTQTPKHLITATGQRVTLRCSPRSGDLSVYWYQQSLDQGLQFLIQYYNGEERAKGNILERFSAQQFPDLHSELNLSSLELGDSALYFCASSAGHDLPGFFGPGTRLLVL.

This clonotype was observed a handful of times. The chain uses TRBV29-1 and TRBJ1-2; the D is unclear. Germline V gives CDR1 SQVTM, CDR2 ANQGSEA. CDR3 length: 13 amino acids. Trimming stripped 6 bases from V and 0 bases from J, with 11 bases between. CDR3 DNA: TGCAGCGTGGCCTTGAACTCTAACTATGGCTACACCTTC. Its protein product is CSVALNSNYGYTF.

This chain joins TRBV11-2 and TRBJ2-7; 10 bases line up with TRBD2. The CDR3 runs 20 residues. The germline CDR1 and CDR2 sequences are SGHAT and FQNNGV. V was clipped by 3 bases and J by 1 base; unmatched bases: 18. The CDR3 sequence is CASSFKAKGASGSLSYEQYF. The CDR3 DNA sequence: TGTGCCAGCAGCTTTAAGGCAAAAGGCGCTAGCGGGAGTTTGTCCTACGAGCAGTACTTC.

The chain recombines TRBV27 with TRBJ2-6; D might be TRBD1 (5 bases). The ends were cut back, 4 bases at V and 0 bases at J, with 10 bases in the middle. CDR1 MNHEY and CDR2 SMNVEV come from the germline V gene (reference sequence). This CDR3 is 16 amino acids long. CDR3 DNA: TGTGCCAGCAGTTGGGTCAGGGTCTCTGGGGCCAACGTCCTGACTTTC. Residues: CASSWVRVSGANVLTF. Full variable domain (remainder filled in from reference TRBV27 and TRBJ2-6): EAQVTQNPRYLITVTGKKLTVTCSQNMNHEYMSWYRQDPGLGLRQIYYSMNVEVTDKGDVPEGYKVSRKEKRNFPLILESPSPNQTSLYFCASSWVRVSGANVLTFGAGSRLTVL.

This chain connects TRBV7-2 to TRBJ2-1, with 7 bases aligning to TRBD2. The J call may be wrong; the DNA end is better matched by TRBJ2-7. Germline V gene data show CDR1 as SGHTA and CDR2 as FQGNSA. This CDR3 spans 14 amino acids. CDR3: CASSPFSGGYEQYF. The CDR3 DNA is TGTGCCAGCAGCCCCTTTTCGGGGGGCTACGAGCAGTACTTC.

The chain has TRBV7-2 and TRBJ2-6, with D maybe TRBD2 (6 bases). The V gene lost 8 bases and the J gene lost 18 bases, with 17 bases spanning the gap. CDR1 is SGHTA and CDR2 is FQGNSA in the germline V gene. This CDR3 spans 11 amino acids. CDR3 in amino acids: CASGLWGLQTF. DNA of the CDR3: TGTGCCAGCGGCCTCTGGGGACTCCAGACTTTC.

The chain employs TRBV6-2 or TRBV6-3 and TRBJ2-1; 12 nucleotides align to TRBD2. The V and J ends lost 2 bases and 2 bases, in that order; junction bases with no gene match: 4. This CDR3 has 17 residues. Germline assignment: CDR1 MNHEY and CDR2 SVGEGT. CDR3 in amino acids: CASSYLLAGGPYNEQFF. The CDR3 DNA reads as TGTGCCAGCAGTTACCTGCTAGCGGGGGGGCCCTACAATGAGCAGTTCTTC.

CDR3 loop: CASSLGGTATDTQYF. Written as DNA, the CDR3 is TGTGCCAGCAGCTTAGGGGGGACCGCCACAGATACGCAGTATTTT. The chain links TRBV7-8 to TRBJ2-3; either TRBD1 or TRBD2 may fit D (5 bases each). V lost 1 base and J lost 2, with 10 bases in between. The CDR3 length is 15 residues. CDR1 is SGHVS and CDR2 is FQNEAQ in the germline V gene. Full variable domain (outside the CDR3, taken from reference TRBV7-8 and TRBJ2-3): GAGVSQSPRYKVAKRGQDVALRCDPISGHVSLFWYQQALGQGPEFLTYFQNEAQLDKSGLPSDRFFAERPEGSVSTLKIQRTQQEDSAVYLCASSLGGTATDTQYFGPGTRLTVL.